Listed below are T cell receptor beta chains from one sample, sequenced in a study of PD-1 blockade in classical Hodgkin lymphoma. TCRdb's table, derived via immunoSEQ multiplex PCR, lists solely in-frame clones and lacks some. The table shows about 76,000 clones, with 75% to 90% occurring only once. Specimen: peripheral blood mononuclear cells (PBMCs), collected at baseline. These receptors all come from a human donor with classical Hodgkin lymphoma. Both conserved end residues are part of each CDR3. D genes are given only for firm matches. Clone size is not always given. Where it is, it says once, few, many or a class for expanded clones.

J gene	V gene	D gene	clone size	CDR3 DNA	CDR3 protein
TRBJ2-7	TRBV29-1	TRBD1	-	TGCAGCGTTAGACAGGGGTTGTACAACGAGCAGTACTTC	CSVRQGLYNEQYF
TRBJ1-1	TRBV27	TRBD1	-	TGTGCCAGCAGTTTAGCGGGACAGGGTAAAATTACTGAAGCTTTCTTT	CASSLAGQGKITEAFF
TRBJ2-5	TRBV10-3	TRBD1	-	TGTGCCATCAGTGAGCCGGGACAGGGTAGGGGAGAGACCCAGTACTTC	CAISEPGQGRGETQYF
TRBJ2-5	TRBV29-1	TRBD2	-	TGCAGCGTTGTTGTCTGGACTAGCGGGAGGGGGACCCAGTACTTC	CSVVVWTSGRGTQYF
TRBJ2-2	TRBV5-1	-	-	TGCGCCAGCAGCTTGAGTGGGAGAAGCACCGGGGAGCTGTTTTTT	CASSLSGRSTGELFF
TRBJ1-3	TRBV6-1	-	-	TGTGCCAGCAGTGAAAGGGGTGGAAACACCATATATTTT	CASSERGGNTIYF
TRBJ2-7	TRBV7-9	-	once	TGTGCCAGCGACCATTTAGGGGGGAACGAGCAGTACTTC	CASDHLGGNEQYF
TRBJ2-2	TRBV27	-	-	TGTGCCAGCAGTTTATCTTGGGGTCATGGCGGGGAGCTGTTTTTT	CASSLSWGHGGELFF
TRBJ1-6	TRBV28	TRBD1	-	TGTGCCAGCACCCTATTACCGGGACAGGGTAACTCACCCCTCCACTTT	CASTLLPGQGNSPLHF
TRBJ2-2	TRBV4-1	TRBD2	-	TGCGCCAGCAGCCACCGCGTAGCGGGAGTGAGGACCGGGGAGCTGTTTTTT	CASSHRVAGVRTGELFF
TRBJ1-4	TRBV4-1	TRBD1	once	TGCGCCAGCAGCCGTGACAGGGGGAATGAAAAACTGTTTTTT	CASSRDRGNEKLFF
TRBJ2-2	TRBV7-9	TRBD1	once	TGTGCCAGCAGCCCTGGACAGGGCGAGTTGTGGAACACCGGGGAGCTGTTTTTT	CASSPGQGELWNTGELFF
TRBJ2-2	TRBV7-7	-	-	TGTGCCAGCAGTACAGGACACGGTTCCACCGGGGAGCTGTTTTTT	CASSTGHGSTGELFF
TRBJ2-3	TRBV7-2	-	once	TGTGCCAGCAGCCCCTCCCTGGGAAACACAGATACGCAGTATTTT	CASSPSLGNTDTQYF
TRBJ2-1	TRBV28	TRBD1	-	TGTGCCAGCAGATACCCGGGGACAGGGGGCAATGAGCAGTTCTTC	CASRYPGTGGNEQFF
TRBJ1-2	TRBV19	TRBD1	once	TGTGCCAGTAAGAGGGGGACAGGGGACGGCTACACCTTC	CASKRGTGDGYTF
TRBJ1-1	TRBV7-9	-	-	TGTGCCAGCAGCTTAACTAGATCATATGGGAACACTGAAGCTTTCTTT	CASSLTRSYGNTEAFF
TRBJ1-4	TRBV7-6	-	-	TGTGCCAGCAGCGATATAACTAATGAAAAACTGTTTTTT	CASSDITNEKLFF
TRBJ1-1	TRBV9	-	-	TGTGCCAGCAGCTTTGGACACGGTAACACTGAAGCTTTCTTT	CASSFGHGNTEAFF
TRBJ1-2	TRBV28	TRBD1	-	TGTGCCAGCAGTTTATTGACAGGGGGCAATGGCTACACCTTC	CASSLLTGGNGYTF
TRBJ1-1	TRBV18	-	-	TGTGCCAGCTCAAATTTGGAGGTTGAAGCTTTCTTT	CASSNLEVEAFF
TRBJ2-2	TRBV7-2	TRBD1	-	TGTGCCAGCGGGTTAACCGGGACAGGGGCCACCGGGGAGCTGTTTTTT	CASGLTGTGATGELFF
TRBJ1-4	TRBV7-2	-	-	TGTGCCAGCAGCTTAGAAGGCAGGGGAGAGAATGAAAAACTGTTTTTT	CASSLEGRGENEKLFF
TRBJ1-1	TRBV21-1	-	-	TGTGCCAGCAGCAAATTGTCGGGGAGGTATGCGCCAAATGCAAACACTGAAGCTTTCTTT	CASSKLSGRYAPNANTEAFF
TRBJ1-1	TRBV4-1	-	once	TGCGCCAGCAGCCAGTTGGGGCAGAACACTGAAGCTTTCTTT	CASSQLGQNTEAFF
TRBJ1-2	TRBV27	-	-	TGTGCCAGCAGTTTAGCTTGGGGGTCGGGCGGCTACACCTTC	CASSLAWGSGGYTF
TRBJ2-1	TRBV18	TRBD1	-	TGTGCCAGCTCACCGGCCGGACAGGGATCGAATGAGCAGTTCTTC	CASSPAGQGSNEQFF
TRBJ1-2	TRBV6-5	-	once	TGTGCCAGCAGTTACTCTCCAGCCCGAGCTAACTATGGCTACACCTTC	CASSYSPARANYGYTF
TRBJ2-1	TRBV6-1	TRBD2	-	TGTGCCAGCAGCAGCGGGAGTTACGATGAGCAGTTCTTC	CASSSGSYDEQFF
TRBJ1-2	TRBV4-3	-	-	TGCGCCAGCAGCCAAACATCCCGCAGGGATGGCTATGGCTACACCTTC	CASSQTSRRDGYGYTF
TRBJ1-1	TRBV19	-	-	TGTGCCAGTAGTAAGGGCCACGCCACTGAAGCTTTCTTT	CASSKGHATEAFF
TRBJ1-5	TRBV2	-	many	TGTGCCAGCAGCTACAGGGCGGATCAGCCCCAGCATTTT	CASSYRADQPQHF
TRBJ1-4	TRBV4-3	-	-	TGCGCCAGCAGCCAAAGAGGGGCAGTCGATGAAAAACTGTTTTTT	CASSQRGAVDEKLFF
TRBJ1-4	TRBV10-3	TRBD1	once	TGTGCCATCAGTGCCCTAGGGACAGCAGAAAAACTGTTTTTT	CAISALGTAEKLFF
TRBJ1-2	TRBV5-8	TRBD1	-	TGTGCCAGCAGCTTGGCCCTTGCGACAGGGATTAAAGGCTACACCTTC	CASSLALATGIKGYTF
TRBJ2-7	TRBV5-1	-	-	TGCGCCAGCAGCCCTGTGCTTGGGTCTTCCTACGAGCAGTACTTC	CASSPVLGSSYEQYF
TRBJ1-4	TRBV2	-	-	TGTGCCAGTGCTAGAGACGGGAATGAAAAACTGTTTTTT	CASARDGNEKLFF
TRBJ1-4	TRBV7-8	-	-	TGTGCCAGCAGGCTCTCTGCAACTAATGAAAAACTGTTTTTT	CASRLSATNEKLFF
TRBJ1-5	TRBV19	TRBD1	once	TGTGCCAGTAGTAGCCTACAGGGGGCGCCTAGCAATCAGCCCCAGCATTTT	CASSSLQGAPSNQPQHF
TRBJ1-5	TRBV4-1	-	-	TGCGCCAGCAGCCAAGCCCCGAGGGGTTCTGAACCCCAGCATTTT	CASSQAPRGSEPQHF
TRBJ1-2	TRBV6-6	-	-	TGTGCCAGCAGTTCGACGGACAGTAACTATGGCTACACCTTC	CASSSTDSNYGYTF
TRBJ2-5	TRBV14	TRBD2	-	TGTGCCAGCAGCCATAACCCTTGGCTAGCGGCCCAAGAGACCCAGTACTTC	CASSHNPWLAAQETQYF
TRBJ2-3	TRBV18	-	-	TGTGCCAGCTCACCACGAGCAATCCGCACAGATACGCAGTATTTT	CASSPRAIRTDTQYF
TRBJ2-1	TRBV27	-	once	TGTGCCAGCAGCTTATGGGGGGCCCCTGCCTACAATGAGCAGTTCTTC	CASSLWGAPAYNEQFF
TRBJ2-2	TRBV2	-	-	TGTGCCAGCAGCGATACAAGGGACCGACGTGGGGAGCTGTTTTTT	CASSDTRDRRGELFF
TRBJ1-5	TRBV5-5	-	once	TGTGCCAGCAGCTTGGTGCCAGGGGCCGGCAATCAGCCCCAGCATTTT	CASSLVPGAGNQPQHF
TRBJ2-1	TRBV21-1	-	once	TGTGCCAGCAGCAAAGTATGGAGACGGGTGTCCTACAATGAGCAGTTCTTC	CASSKVWRRVSYNEQFF
TRBJ1-3	TRBV29-1	-	-	TGCAGCGTTGTGGAGGACTCTGGAAACACCATATATTTT	CSVVEDSGNTIYF
TRBJ1-6	TRBV9	-	-	TGTGCCAGCAGCGTAGACAGGAATTCACCCCTCCACTTT	CASSVDRNSPLHF
TRBJ2-2	TRBV6-1	TRBD2	-	TGTGCCAGCAGGGGACTAGCGGGTACCGGGGAGCTGTTTTTT	CASRGLAGTGELFF
TRBJ2-3	TRBV15	-	-	TGTGCCACCAGCAGACCGATTGTGGAGGGGGCAGATACGCAGTATTTT	CATSRPIVEGADTQYF